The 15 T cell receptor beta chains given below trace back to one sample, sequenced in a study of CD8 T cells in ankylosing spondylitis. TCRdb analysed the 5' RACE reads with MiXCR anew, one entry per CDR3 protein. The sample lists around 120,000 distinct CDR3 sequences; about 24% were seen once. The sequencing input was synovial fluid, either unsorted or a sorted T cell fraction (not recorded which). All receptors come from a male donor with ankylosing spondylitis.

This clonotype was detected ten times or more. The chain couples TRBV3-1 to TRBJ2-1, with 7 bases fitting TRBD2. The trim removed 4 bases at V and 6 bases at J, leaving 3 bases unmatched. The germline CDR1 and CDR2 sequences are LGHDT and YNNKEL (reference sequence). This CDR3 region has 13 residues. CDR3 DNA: TGTGCCAGCAGCCTAAGACTAGCCAATGAGCAGTTCTTC. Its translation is CASSLRLANEQFF.

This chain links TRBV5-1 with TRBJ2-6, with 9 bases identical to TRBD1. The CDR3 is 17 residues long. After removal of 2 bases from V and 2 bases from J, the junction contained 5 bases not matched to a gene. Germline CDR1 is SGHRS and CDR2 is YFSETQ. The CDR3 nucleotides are TGCGCCAGCAGCTTTACTGGGACAGGGACTGGGGCCAACGTCCTGACTTTC. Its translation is CASSFTGTGTGANVLTF. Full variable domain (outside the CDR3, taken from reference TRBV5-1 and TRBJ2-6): KAGVTQTPRYLIKTRGQQVTLSCSPISGHRSVSWYQQTPGQGLQFLFEYFSETQRNKGNFPGRFSGRQFSNSRSEMNVSTLELGDSALYLCASSFTGTGTGANVLTFGAGSRLTVL.

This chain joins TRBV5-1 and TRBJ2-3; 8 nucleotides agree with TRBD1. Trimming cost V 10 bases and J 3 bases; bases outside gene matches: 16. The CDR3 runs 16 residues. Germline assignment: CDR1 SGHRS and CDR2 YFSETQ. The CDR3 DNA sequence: TGCGCCTCCGCCGGGACAGGTCGGGAGAGGACAGATACGCAGTATTTT. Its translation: CASAGTGRERTDTQYF.

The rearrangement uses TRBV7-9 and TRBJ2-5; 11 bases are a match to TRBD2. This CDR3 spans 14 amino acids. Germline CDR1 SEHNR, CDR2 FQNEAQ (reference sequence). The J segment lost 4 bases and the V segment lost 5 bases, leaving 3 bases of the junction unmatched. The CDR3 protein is CASSPGLAGETQYF. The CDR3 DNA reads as TGTGCCAGCAGCCCCGGACTAGCGGGAGAGACCCAGTACTTC. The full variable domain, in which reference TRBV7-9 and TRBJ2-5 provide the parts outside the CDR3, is DTGVSQNPRHKITKRGQNVTFRCDPISEHNRLYWYRQTLGQGPEFLTYFQNEAQLEKSRLLSDRFSAERPKGSFSTLEIQRTEQGDSAMYLCASSPGLAGETQYFGPGTRLLVL.

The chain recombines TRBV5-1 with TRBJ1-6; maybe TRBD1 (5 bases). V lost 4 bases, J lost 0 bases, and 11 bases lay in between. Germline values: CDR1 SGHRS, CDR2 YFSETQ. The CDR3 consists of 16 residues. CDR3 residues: CASSPDTISYNSPLHF. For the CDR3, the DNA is TGCGCCAGCAGCCCGGACACCATCTCCTATAATTCACCCCTCCACTTT.

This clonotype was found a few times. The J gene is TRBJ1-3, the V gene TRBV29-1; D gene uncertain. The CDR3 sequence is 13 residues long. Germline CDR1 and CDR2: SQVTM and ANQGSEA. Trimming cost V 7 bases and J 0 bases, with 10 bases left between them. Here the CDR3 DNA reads TGCAGCGGTACCCGAGGCTCTGGAAACACCATATATTTT. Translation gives CSGTRGSGNTIYF.

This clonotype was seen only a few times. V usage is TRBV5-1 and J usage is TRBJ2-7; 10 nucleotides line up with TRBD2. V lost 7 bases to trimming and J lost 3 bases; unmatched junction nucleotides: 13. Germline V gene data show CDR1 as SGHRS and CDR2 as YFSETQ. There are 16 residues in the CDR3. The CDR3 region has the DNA TGCGCCAGCGTCGAGGCCCCTAGCGGGGGTTACTACGAGCAGTACTTC. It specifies CASVEAPSGGYYEQYF.

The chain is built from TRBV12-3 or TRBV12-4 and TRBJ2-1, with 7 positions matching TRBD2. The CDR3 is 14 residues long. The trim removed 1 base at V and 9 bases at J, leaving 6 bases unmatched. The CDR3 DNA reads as TGTGCCAGCAGTTTAGTTGCGGGAGCTATTGAGCAGTTCTTC. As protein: CASSLVAGAIEQFF.

CDR3 residues: CASSFGGGTEAFF. The CDR3 DNA is TGTGCCAGCAGCTTTGGGGGGGGTACTGAAGCTTTCTTT. The V call is TRBV11-2, the J call TRBJ1-1; tentative D call: TRBD1 (5 bases). This CDR3 region has 13 residues. Germline V CDR1 and CDR2: SGHAT, FQNNGV. V lost 3 bases, J lost 5 bases, and 10 bases lay in between.

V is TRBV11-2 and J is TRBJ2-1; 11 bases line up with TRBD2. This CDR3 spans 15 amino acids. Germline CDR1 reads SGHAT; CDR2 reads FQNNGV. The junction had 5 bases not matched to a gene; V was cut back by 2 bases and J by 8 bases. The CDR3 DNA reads TGTGCCAGCAGCTTACGACTAGCGGGGAGCGATGAGCAGTTCTTC. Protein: CASSLRLAGSDEQFF.

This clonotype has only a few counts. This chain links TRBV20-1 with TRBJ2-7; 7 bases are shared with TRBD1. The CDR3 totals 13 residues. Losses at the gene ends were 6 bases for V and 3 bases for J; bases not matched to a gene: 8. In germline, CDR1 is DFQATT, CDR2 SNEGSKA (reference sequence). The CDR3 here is CSARLRGLYEQYF. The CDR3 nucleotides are TGCAGTGCCAGATTAAGGGGGCTCTACGAGCAGTACTTC.

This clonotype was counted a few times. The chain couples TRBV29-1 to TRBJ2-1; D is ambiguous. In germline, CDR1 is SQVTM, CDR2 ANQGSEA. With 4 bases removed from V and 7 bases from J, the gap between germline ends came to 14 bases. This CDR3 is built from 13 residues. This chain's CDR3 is CSVGPGPENEQFF. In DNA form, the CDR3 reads TGCAGCGTTGGACCCGGACCTGAGAATGAGCAGTTCTTC.

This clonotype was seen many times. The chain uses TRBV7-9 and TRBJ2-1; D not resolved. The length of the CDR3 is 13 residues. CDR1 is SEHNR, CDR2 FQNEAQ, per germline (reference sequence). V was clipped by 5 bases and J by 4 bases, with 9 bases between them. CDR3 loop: CASSPTVYNEQFF. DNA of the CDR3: TGTGCCAGCAGCCCGACTGTATACAATGAGCAGTTCTTC.

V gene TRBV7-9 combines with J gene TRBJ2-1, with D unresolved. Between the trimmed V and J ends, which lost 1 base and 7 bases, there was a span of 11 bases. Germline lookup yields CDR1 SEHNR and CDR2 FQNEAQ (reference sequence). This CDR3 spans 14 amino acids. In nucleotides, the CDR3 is TGTGCCAGCAGCTTAGAGGGTCAAATAAATGAGCAGTTCTTC. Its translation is CASSLEGQINEQFF.

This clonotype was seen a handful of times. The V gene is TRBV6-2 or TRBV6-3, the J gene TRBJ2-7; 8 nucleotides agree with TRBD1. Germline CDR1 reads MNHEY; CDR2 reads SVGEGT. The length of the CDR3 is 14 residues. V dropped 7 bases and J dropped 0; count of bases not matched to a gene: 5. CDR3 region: CASKGQAGSYEQYV. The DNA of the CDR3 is TGTGCCAGCAAGGGACAGGCGGGCTCCTACGAGCAGTACGTC.